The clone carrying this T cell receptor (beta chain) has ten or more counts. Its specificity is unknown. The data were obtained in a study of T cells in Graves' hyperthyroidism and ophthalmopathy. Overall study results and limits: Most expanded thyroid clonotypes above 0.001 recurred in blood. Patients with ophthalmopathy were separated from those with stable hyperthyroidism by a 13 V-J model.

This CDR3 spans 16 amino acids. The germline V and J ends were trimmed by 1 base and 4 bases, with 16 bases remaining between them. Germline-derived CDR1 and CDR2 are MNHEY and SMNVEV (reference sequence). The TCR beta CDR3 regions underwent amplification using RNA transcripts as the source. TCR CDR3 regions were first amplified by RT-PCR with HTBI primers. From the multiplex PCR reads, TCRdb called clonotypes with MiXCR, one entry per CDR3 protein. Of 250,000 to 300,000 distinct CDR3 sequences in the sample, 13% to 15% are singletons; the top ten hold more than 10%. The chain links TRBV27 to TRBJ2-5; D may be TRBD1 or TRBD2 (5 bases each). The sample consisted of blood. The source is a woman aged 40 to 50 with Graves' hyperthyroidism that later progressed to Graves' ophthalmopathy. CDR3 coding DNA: TGTGCCAGCAGTTTATTCCTCGGGACCTTGAGAGAGACCCAGTACTTC. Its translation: CASSLFLGTLRETQYF.